This T cell receptor (beta chain) was captured by sequencing in a study of blood T cell repertoires in COVID-19. Per the original methods: How many nucleated cells were present was estimated from reference gene primer amplification. Libraries were prepared by immunoSEQ multiplex PCR; TCRdb keeps only in-frame clonotypes and omits some of them. V, J and clone size reflect that table, while D and trimming were determined from the DNA. The repertoire consists of tens of thousands of clones, with around 73% occurring once and the leading ten covering over 25%. The germline V gene has CDR1 SGHDT and CDR2 YYEEEE. The V end lost 4 bases, the J end lost 2 bases, and 13 bases lay between the germline ends. This CDR3 contains 16 residues.

The chain joins TRBV5-6 to TRBJ2-6, with D hard to call. Input material: peripheral blood. The TCR sequence derives from a woman aged 70-85 years with acute or convalescent COVID-19. CDR3 sequence: CASSPKPRAGANVLTF. In DNA form, the CDR3 reads TGTGCCAGCAGCCCGAAACCCCGGGCTGGGGCCAACGTCCTGACTTTC.